A selection of T cell receptor beta chains follows, all from one sample in a study of shared clonotypes between healthy human individuals. The assay was immunoSEQ multiplex PCR, and TCRdb's table has in-frame clones only and misses some. The sample gives roughly 450,000 clones, less than 85% of which show up once; approximately 12% is in the top ten. Source material: PBMCs. The receptors shown here come from a woman between 40 and 50 years old in good health. Some clones in this sample may be carry-over from other donors' samples. Each CDR3 is given without its conserved first and last residue. Each record gives: V gene, J gene, CDR3 protein.

TRBV6-5	TRBJ2-7	ASSSALNRVSYEQY
TRBV28	TRBJ2-7	ASSLELAGLSYEQY
TRBV11-1	TRBJ2-1	ASSPHYNEQF
TRBV11-3	TRBJ1-3	ASSSAGNSGNTIY
TRBV7-2	TRBJ2-7	ASSSRLAGGLSYEQY
TRBV9	TRBJ1-5	ASSPQLTRGQGRNQPQH
TRBV2	TRBJ2-2	ASTLTHGGELF
TRBV18	TRBJ1-6	ASSPQTGPNSPLH
TRBV5-4	TRBJ2-1	ASKPSDGDNEQF
TRBV11-3	TRBJ2-1	ASSRYGRVGSYNEQF
TRBV4-2	TRBJ2-2	ASSPVGGASHGELF
TRBV19	TRBJ2-1	ASSIGGQSYNEQF
TRBV5-8	TRBJ2-5	ASSRRANQETQY
TRBV30	TRBJ2-1	AQNRDRGSNEQF
TRBV5-5	TRBJ1-2	ASSLGAAAGYGYT
TRBV19	TRBJ1-2	ASTLTEKGWGYGYT
TRBV27	TRBJ2-3	ASSAGTGSYTDTQY
TRBV7-8	TRBJ2-7	ASSWETSVSYEQY
TRBV5-1	TRBJ2-5	ASSSGLAGEQETQY
TRBV7-8	TRBJ2-7	ASSSSGALYEQY
TRBV5-1	TRBJ2-5	ASSYAGTGEETQY
TRBV28	TRBJ1-5	ASRQQGRGDQPQH
TRBV7-2	TRBJ2-1	ASSLFWPYNEQF
TRBV30	TRBJ2-7	AWNVGGDEQY
TRBV27	TRBJ2-1	ASRLVGALGNEQF
TRBV28	TRBJ1-2	ASSSAPYGYT
TRBV6-1	TRBJ2-7	ASSELGDYPYEQY
TRBV28	TRBJ2-5	ASSLNRGLAGVAQY
TRBV4-3	TRBJ2-7	ASSQDEWRYEQY
TRBV6-1	TRBJ2-7	ASSYRSGGEQY
TRBV2	TRBJ2-7	ASSLNRLASYEQY
TRBV30	TRBJ2-7	AWSVRASGDPRYEQY
TRBV18	TRBJ1-2	ASSPPGGDYGYT
TRBV6-5	TRBJ1-5	ASSYSTVGQPQH
TRBV29-1	TRBJ1-1	SVGMNTEAF
TRBV7-3	TRBJ2-7	ASSPGTYDSYEQY
TRBV5-1	TRBJ2-1	ASSAETSGGYNEQF
TRBV4-3	TRBJ2-7	ASSQDPGPGWVEQY
TRBV29-1	TRBJ1-5	SVATDISNQPQH
TRBV11-2	TRBJ2-7	ASSLDSGQVYEQY
TRBV18	TRBJ1-2	ASSLRQGANFYGYT
TRBV11-3	TRBJ2-3	ASSSGLSSDTQY
TRBV30	TRBJ2-7	AWSVKRGSYEQY
TRBV5-4	TRBJ2-2	ASSLRTSGNTGELF
TRBV11-2	TRBJ1-2	ASSLDRGAGGYT
TRBV15	TRBJ2-7	ATSRDSSAPNRVYEQY
TRBV4-2	TRBJ2-7	ASSQYRGASYEQY
TRBV5-1	TRBJ2-2	ASSQVPSGELF
TRBV16	TRBJ2-1	ASSPRGPTYNEQF
TRBV30	TRBJ2-1	AWSLSGSSGEQF
TRBV18	TRBJ2-7	ASSPDRNEQY
TRBV11-2	TRBJ2-1	ASSLDQMGSSYNEQF
TRBV7-8	TRBJ1-2	ASSLQSPLIYGYT
TRBV14	TRBJ2-7	ASSQGGAQHSGQY
TRBV7-9	TRBJ2-3	ASSPLQGPGGRDTQY